The 9 T cell receptor beta chains presented below share a single source sample, sequenced in a study of T cells in Graves' hyperthyroidism and ophthalmopathy. The TCR beta CDR3 regions underwent amplification using RNA transcripts as the source. The TCR CDR3 first-round RT-PCR relied on the HTBI primer set. A single record per CDR3 protein comes from TCRdb applying MiXCR to the multiplex PCR reads. The sample carries over 250,000 distinct CDR3 sequences, approximately 21% recorded once. Sequenced: blood. The receptor source for this set is a man aged 25 to 45 with Graves' ophthalmopathy.

This clonotype appeared a few times. The rearrangement links TRBV12-3 or TRBV12-4 to TRBJ2-7, with 12 bases matching TRBD2. V dropped 3 bases and J dropped 3; count of bases not matched to a gene: 3. The CDR3 contains 15 residues. CDR3 loop: CASSFMTSGSYEQYF. Written as DNA, the CDR3 is TGTGCCAGCAGTTTTATGACTAGCGGGAGCTACGAGCAGTACTTC.

V is TRBV6-1 and J is TRBJ2-7; 10 nucleotides line up with TRBD2. This CDR3 comprises 14 residues. The trim removed 7 bases at V and 7 bases at J, leaving 10 bases unmatched. Germline V CDR1 and CDR2: MNHNS, SASEGT. This CDR3 is CASTRGTSASEQYF. The CDR3 DNA reads as TGTGCCAGCACGAGGGGGACTAGCGCCTCTGAGCAGTACTTC.

This clonotype occurred many times. This chain joins TRBV20-1 and TRBJ2-3; D is unclear. Trimming removed 1 base from V and 0 bases from J, with 8 bases in between. This CDR3 spans 14 amino acids. Germline V gene lookup returns CDR1 DFQATT and CDR2 SNEGSKA (reference sequence). The CDR3 loop is CSARVWVSTDTQYF. CDR3 coding DNA: TGCAGTGCTAGAGTCTGGGTTAGCACAGATACGCAGTATTTT.

The chain combines TRBV19 with TRBJ1-1, with TRBD1 matching over 8 bases. V trimming: 5 bases; J trimming: 4 bases; junction bases outside the gene matches: 6. The CDR3 covers 14 residues. Germline V gives CDR1 LNHDA, CDR2 SQIVND (reference sequence). CDR3 DNA: TGTGCCAGTAGTTTCGGGACAGGTCTCACTGAAGCTTTCTTT. Its protein product is CASSFGTGLTEAFF. The entire variable domain, with the rest obtained from reference TRBV19 and TRBJ1-1, is as follows: DGGITQSPKYLFRKEGQNVTLSCEQNLNHDAMYWYRQDPGQGLRLIYYSQIVNDFQKGDIAEGYSVSREKKESFPLTVTSAQKNPTAFYLCASSFGTGLTEAFFGQGTRLTVV.

This clonotype was observed a few times. The V call is TRBV19, the J call TRBJ1-1; D gene uncertain. Germline CDR1 LNHDA, CDR2 SQIVND (reference sequence). The CDR3 runs 12 residues. Deletions cut 6 bases from V and 4 bases from J, with 9 bases between. CDR3 loop: CASRREGTEAFF. As DNA, the CDR3 is TGTGCCAGTAGGCGTGAAGGCACTGAAGCTTTCTTT.

This clonotype was counted at least ten times. V usage is TRBV5-1 and J usage is TRBJ1-1; D unclear. The CDR3 contains 15 residues. The germline V gene has CDR1 SGHRS and CDR2 YFSETQ. The germline V and J ends were trimmed by 0 bases and 0 bases, with 9 bases remaining between them. The CDR3 coding sequence is TGCGCCAGCAGCTTGGTGTCCGATATGAACACTGAAGCTTTCTTT. Translating it yields CASSLVSDMNTEAFF.

This clonotype was observed a few times. The genes are TRBV19 and TRBJ1-2, with TRBD1 as a possible D gene (6 bases). V was pared by 3 bases and J by 0 bases, with 11 bases between. The CDR3 is 15 amino acids. Germline values: CDR1 LNHDA, CDR2 SQIVND (reference sequence). CDR3 amino acids: CASSIGTRANYGYTF. The CDR3 nucleotides read TGTGCCAGTAGTATTGGGACAAGAGCTAACTATGGCTACACCTTC. The complete variable domain, with remaining parts taken from reference TRBV19 and TRBJ1-2, reads DGGITQSPKYLFRKEGQNVTLSCEQNLNHDAMYWYRQDPGQGLRLIYYSQIVNDFQKGDIAEGYSVSREKKESFPLTVTSAQKNPTAFYLCASSIGTRANYGYTFGSGTRLTVV.

V usage is TRBV3-1 and J usage is TRBJ2-7; 13 nucleotides agree with TRBD2. The V gene end was trimmed by 3 bases and the J gene end by 3 bases; junction bases not matched to a gene: 11. The CDR3 extends over 18 amino acids. From germline, CDR1 is LGHDT and CDR2 YNNKEL (reference sequence). The CDR3 here is CASSQGTSGNFWGYEQYF. CDR3 coding DNA: TGTGCCAGCAGCCAGGGGACTAGCGGGAATTTTTGGGGCTACGAGCAGTACTTC.

As for this clonotype: It may be a read error: a sequence one base away is much more abundant. V is TRBV30 and J is TRBJ1-1; no definite D call. There are 14 residues in the CDR3. Trimming left V 0 bases short and J 1 base short, with 9 bases between. Per germline, CDR1 GTSNPN and CDR2 SVGIG (reference sequence). Here the CDR3 reads CAWSVPVSNTEAFF. For the CDR3, the DNA is TGTGCCTGGAGTGTTCCCGTTTCGAACACTGAAGCTTTCTTT. Full variable domain (rest looked up from reference TRBV30 and TRBJ1-1): SQTIHQWPATLVQPVGSPLSLECTVEGTSNPNLYWYRQAAGRGLQLLFYSVGIGQISSEVPQNLSASRPQDRQFILSSKKLLLSDSGFYLCAWSVPVSNTEAFFGQGTRLTVV.